This entry features one TCR beta chain sequence. This clonotype turned up a few times. This clone's antigen is unknown. Base-call qualities are not available, and no considerably larger clone is one nucleotide away. For sequencing, an Illumina MiSeq was employed. For TCRbeta CDR3 amplification, the template was genomic DNA taken from the sorted T cell subsets. The TCRbeta CDR3 region was amplified by multiplex PCR with 30 forward and 13 reverse primers. After the PCR products were purified with AMPure XP beads, a second PCR of about 25 cycles was run to add indices and adaptors. Before sequencing, the QIAquick Gel Extraction Kit was used to gel-purify the libraries. From the authors' description of their analysis: FLASH was used to merge the paired-end reads, and IgBLAST was used to align the reads to IMGT V, D and J germline references. Reads with below 70% alignment identity to germline references were discarded, leaving 8.5 million to 14 million reads study-wide. IMGT definitions were followed to assign CDR3 boundaries, reading frame and productivity. Clones at or above 1% of reads were defined as highly-expanded clones, and diversity was measured by normalized Shannon entropy. Unpaired two-tailed t-tests were used to test for differences in Shannon entropy between groups. The public reads were run again by TCRdb, first through fastp at Q25 and then through MiXCR, and only productive beta chains were kept. Each record represents a unique CDR3 protein, reported with the most common genes and DNA among its rows. These V and J calls derive from TCRdb rather than the authors' analysis. The sample contains under 300,000 distinct CDR3 sequences, over 45% of them found a single time. The ten largest make up roughly 13% of the sample.

This specimen belongs to a study of type 1 and type 2 diabetes patients (TCRdb year 2016). At the level of the whole study: Roughly 10 type 1 diabetes patients, a few type 2 diabetes patients and roughly 6 nondiabetic controls, all recruited in China, made up the cohort. Across the study, CD4+ and CD8+ T cells were positively selected from PBMCs using CD4 or CD8 MicroBeads on MACS columns. Altogether, roughly 20 million paired-end reads were produced across the whole study. In the study, high-throughput sequencing was used to profile TCRbeta repertoires so that type 1 diabetes, type 2 diabetes and nondiabetic individuals could be compared. Type 2 diabetes patients were used as a disease comparison group for the type 1 diabetes patients. Comparing approximately 21-cycle and roughly 23-cycle amplification showed similar V gene usage, suggesting similar primer efficiencies and random PCR bias. TCRbeta libraries were sequenced paired-end on Illumina HiSeq 2000 or MiSeq instruments.

General conclusions and limits of the study: Type 2 diabetes and control samples had highly correlated V and J gene usage patterns, with the correlation between samples averaging about 0.97. Only a limited number of T2D and control samples were sequenced, so some T1D-only HECs might also appear in more T2D or control samples. In both CD4+ and CD8+ T cells, type 2 diabetes repertoires were highly diverse and significantly more diverse than type 1 diabetes repertoires. Type 2 diabetes patients had few highly-expanded CD4+ clones (median one), and those clones made up a median around 4% of reads. Study groups were not matched for age and gender, which possibly biased interpretation.

Its CDR3 holds 15 amino acids, cysteine through phenylalanine. Kept here is only the CDR3 DNA, which spans 45 bases and is read in frame from base 1. Trimming costs V 5 bases and J 2 bases, and their ends lie 15 bases apart. The germline V gene (reference sequence) supplies CDR1 SEHNR and CDR2 FQNEAQ. Standard classification criteria for type 1 or type 2 diabetes were met by all diabetic patients, and glucose and C-peptide were assessed by WHO-recommended methods. Donors were excluded if they had other autoimmune diseases or infections within the previous four weeks. An approximately 10-milliliter sample of peripheral blood was drawn from every participant. PBMCs were isolated with LymphoPrep density separation.

The chain was built from TRBV7-9 and TRBJ1-1, with TRBD1 as a weak D call on 6 bases. The sample comprised peripheral blood mononuclear cells (PBMCs). The receptor was derived from a man aged 18 to 35 with type 2 diabetes. The CDR3 loop reads CASSPADRENTEAFF. The nucleotides are TGTGCCAGCAGCCCTGCGGACAGAGAAAACACTGAAGCTTTCTTT. This CDR3, with the reference TRBV7-9 and TRBJ1-1 proteins standing in past its ends, gives the full variable domain DTGVSQNPRHKITKRGQNVTFRCDPISEHNRLYWYRQTLGQGPEFLTYFQNEAQLEKSRLLSDRFSAERPKGSFSTLEIQRTEQGDSAMYLCASSPADRENTEAFFGQGTRLTVV.